Listed below are T cell receptor beta chains from one sample, sequenced in a study of CD4 T cells in relation to SARS-CoV-2 and coronaviruses. Data came from immunoSEQ multiplex PCR; TCRdb stores just in-frame clones and leaves some out. This sample has some 65,000 clones, with 87% found just once. Sequencing was performed on memory CD4+ T cells from PBMCs. Receptor source: a human donor in good health. CDR3s include the opening cysteine and the closing phenylalanine or tryptophan. A D gene is named only where the DNA matches it firmly. Size is omitted from some rows. Given values are once, few, many or a class for expanded clones.

j_call | d_call | clone_size | v_call | cdr3_nt | cdr3_aa
TRBJ2-2 | . | . | TRBV7-2 | TGTGCCAGCAGCTTGGCATCGGGGTCCGGGGAGCTGTTTTTT | CASSLASGSGELFF
TRBJ1-3 | . | . | TRBV15 | TGTGCCACCAGCGACGGGACACTCTCTGGAAACACCATATATTTT | CATSDGTLSGNTIYF
TRBJ2-7 | TRBD1 | . | TRBV19 | TGTGCCAGTAGTATAGAAGGGACAGGGCTCTACGAGCAGTACTTC | CASSIEGTGLYEQYF
TRBJ2-7 | TRBD1 | . | TRBV19 | TGTGCCAGTAGTATTGGTCGGGACAGGGGGTTCGACGAGCAGTACTTC | CASSIGRDRGFDEQYF
TRBJ1-3 | . | . | TRBV19 | TGTGCCACTCGCCCCAGGGAATCTGGAAACACCATATATTTT | CATRPRESGNTIYF
TRBJ1-1 | . | few | TRBV2 | TGTGCCAGCAGTGGTGAGGGGAACACTGAAGCTTTCTTT | CASSGEGNTEAFF
TRBJ2-5 | . | . | TRBV5-4 | TGTGCCAGCACCCAAGGGTCCCGGGTCGGAGAGACCCAGTACTTC | CASTQGSRVGETQYF
TRBJ2-7 | TRBD2 | . | TRBV6-2/TRBV6-3 | TGTGCCAGCAGTTACGCACTGGGACTAGCGGAAACCTACGAGCAGTACTTC | CASSYALGLAETYEQYF
TRBJ2-7 | . | once | TRBV23-1 | TGCGCCAGCAGCAGGGAGCGCGAGCAGTACTTC | CASSREREQYF
TRBJ2-5 | . | . | TRBV5-1 | TGCGCCAGCAGCGGGACTCCTTGGGAGACCCAGTACTTC | CASSGTPWETQYF
TRBJ2-1 | TRBD2 | . | TRBV19 | TGTGCCAGTAACCCGGCGGGGGGACTAGCTAACAATGAGCAGTTCTTC | CASNPAGGLANNEQFF
TRBJ2-7 | . | . | TRBV28 | TGTGCCAGCAGTGATTCCATCGACGAGCAGTACTTC | CASSDSIDEQYF
TRBJ2-2 | TRBD1 | . | TRBV24-1 | TGTGCCACCAGTGATTTGGGCAGGGGGCACACCGGGGAGCTGTTTTTT | CATSDLGRGHTGELFF
TRBJ1-3 | . | . | TRBV30 | TGTGCCTGGACCCGGGGAGGGGACCCTGGAAACACCATATATTTT | CAWTRGGDPGNTIYF
TRBJ1-1 | . | . | TRBV9 | TGTGCCAGCAGCGCCCTCGCCCTGGGACAACGTATCACTGAAGCTTTCTTT | CASSALALGQRITEAFF
TRBJ1-6 | . | . | TRBV6-2/TRBV6-3 | TGTGCCAGCAGTCTGCGTCAGGTTAATTCACCCCTCCACTTT | CASSLRQVNSPLHF
TRBJ1-3 | . | . | TRBV9 | TGTGCCAGCAGGCCGGGACCCAGCTCTGGAAACACCATATATTTT | CASRPGPSSGNTIYF
TRBJ2-2 | . | . | TRBV11-3 | TGTGCCAGCAGCCCCACAGGGCCCACCGGGGAGCTGTTTTTT | CASSPTGPTGELFF
TRBJ2-6 | TRBD1 | . | TRBV7-6 | TGTGCCAGCAGCTCACAGGGGGGAAGGTCGTTGGGGGCCAACGTCCTGACTTTC | CASSSQGGRSLGANVLTF